This TCR beta chain was identified during a study of blood T cell repertoires in COVID-19. Study background: Both acute and convalescent COVID-19 samples were obtained from the United States, Italy and Spain. From T cells, B-cell-depleted T cells, or PBMCs came the material, which was cDNA or gDNA.

In the original analysis: By means of reference gene primer amplification, nucleated cell counts were estimated. Only in-frame clones appear in the TCRdb table, and some are missing; sequencing was by immunoSEQ multiplex PCR. V, J and clone size are taken as reported in that table, and D and trimming were inferred from the DNA itself. The data hold about 98,000 clones, with approximately 89% observed a single time. Germline-derived CDR1 and CDR2 are MNHEY and SVGAGI. J was trimmed by 2 bases and V by 3 bases; bases with no gene match: 7. The CDR3 has 15 amino acids. The sample holds a few counts of this clone.

Source material: peripheral blood. V is TRBV6-5 and J is TRBJ2-7, with TRBD1 identical over 7 bases. The source of this sequence is a man between 45 and 60 years old with acute or convalescent COVID-19. In DNA form, the CDR3 reads TGTGCCAGCAGTTATAGCCCGACAGGGCCCTACGAGCAGTACTTC. Protein product: CASSYSPTGPYEQYF.